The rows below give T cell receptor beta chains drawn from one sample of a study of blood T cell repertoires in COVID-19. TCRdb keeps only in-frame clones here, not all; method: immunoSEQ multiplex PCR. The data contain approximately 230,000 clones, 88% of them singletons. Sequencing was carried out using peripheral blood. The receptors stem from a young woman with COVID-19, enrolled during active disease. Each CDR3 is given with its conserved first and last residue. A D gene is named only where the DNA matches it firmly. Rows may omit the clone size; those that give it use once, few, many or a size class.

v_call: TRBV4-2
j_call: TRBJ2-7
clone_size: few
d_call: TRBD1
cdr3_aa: CASSQVAGQVYEQYF
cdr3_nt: TGTGCCAGCAGCCAAGTCGCGGGACAGGTTTACGAGCAGTACTTC

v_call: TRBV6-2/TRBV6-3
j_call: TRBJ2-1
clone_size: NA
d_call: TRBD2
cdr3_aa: CASSYLTSGRADEQFF
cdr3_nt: TGTGCCAGCAGTTACCTGACTAGCGGGAGGGCCGATGAGCAGTTCTTC

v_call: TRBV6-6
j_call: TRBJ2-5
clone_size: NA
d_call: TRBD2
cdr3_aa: CATGGYQETQYF
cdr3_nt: TGTGCCACCGGGGGGTACCAAGAGACCCAGTACTTC

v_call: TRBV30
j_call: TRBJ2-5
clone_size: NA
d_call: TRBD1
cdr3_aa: CAWSVNRGETQYF
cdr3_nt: TGTGCCTGGAGTGTGAACAGGGGGGAGACCCAGTACTTC

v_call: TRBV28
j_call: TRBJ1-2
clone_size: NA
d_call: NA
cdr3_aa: CAPAPWEERANYGYTF
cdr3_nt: TGTGCTCCGGCACCCTGGGAGGAACGAGCTAACTATGGCTACACCTTC

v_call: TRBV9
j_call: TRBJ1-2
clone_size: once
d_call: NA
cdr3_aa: CASSALNYGYTF
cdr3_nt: TGTGCCAGCAGTGCACTTAACTATGGCTACACCTTC

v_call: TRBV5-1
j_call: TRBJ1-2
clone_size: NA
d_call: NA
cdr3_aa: CASSPHGQTNYGYTF
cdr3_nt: TGCGCCAGCAGCCCTCACGGACAGACTAACTATGGCTACACCTTC

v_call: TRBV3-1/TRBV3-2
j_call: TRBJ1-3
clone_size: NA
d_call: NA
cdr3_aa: CASSTTGSGNTIYF
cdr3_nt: TGTGCCAGCAGCACCACAGGATCTGGAAACACCATATATTTT

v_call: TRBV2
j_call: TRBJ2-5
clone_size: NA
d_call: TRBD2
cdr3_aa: CASSEPGLGKGETQYF
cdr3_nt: TGTGCCAGCAGTGAACCGGGACTAGGTAAAGGGGAGACCCAGTACTTC

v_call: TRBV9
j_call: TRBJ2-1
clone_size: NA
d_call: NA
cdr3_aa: CASRPSTGSSYNEQFF
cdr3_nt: TGTGCCAGCAGACCCTCGACGGGAAGCTCCTACAATGAGCAGTTCTTC

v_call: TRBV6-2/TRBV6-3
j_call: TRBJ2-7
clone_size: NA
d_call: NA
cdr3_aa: CASSYSIGQVRQYF
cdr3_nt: TGTGCCAGCAGTTACTCAATCGGCCAGGTCAGGCAGTACTTC

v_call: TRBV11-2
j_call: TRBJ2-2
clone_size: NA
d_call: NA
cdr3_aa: CASTRLEMGTGELFF
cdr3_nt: TGTGCCAGCACCAGGCTCGAGATGGGCACCGGGGAGCTGTTTTTT

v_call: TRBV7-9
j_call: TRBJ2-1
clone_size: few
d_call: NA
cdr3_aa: CASSLPGGRTNEQFF
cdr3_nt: TGTGCCAGCAGCCTCCCCGGGGGGCGTACCAATGAGCAGTTCTTC

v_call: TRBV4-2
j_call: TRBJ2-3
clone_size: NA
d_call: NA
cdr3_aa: CASSQESRGTDTQYF
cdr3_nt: TGTGCCAGCAGCCAAGAATCCAGGGGTACAGATACGCAGTATTTT

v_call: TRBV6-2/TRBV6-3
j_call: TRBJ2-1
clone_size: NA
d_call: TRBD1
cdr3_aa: CASSPGGITGGTIAGVNEQFF
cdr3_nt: TGTGCCAGCAGCCCAGGGGGGATTACAGGGGGCACGATCGCGGGAGTAAATGAGCAGTTCTTC

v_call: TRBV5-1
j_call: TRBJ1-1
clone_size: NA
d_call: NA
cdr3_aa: CASSLWQGAEAFF
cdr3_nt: TGCGCCAGCAGCTTGTGGCAGGGCGCTGAAGCTTTCTTT

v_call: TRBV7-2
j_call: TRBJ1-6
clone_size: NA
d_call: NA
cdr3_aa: CASSLYPPGDNSPLHF
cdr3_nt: TGTGCCAGCAGCTTATACCCCCCAGGGGATAACTCACCCCTCCACTTT

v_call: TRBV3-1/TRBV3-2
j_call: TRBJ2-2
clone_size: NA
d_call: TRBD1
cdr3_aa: CASSWQGAGGELFF
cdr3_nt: TGTGCCAGCAGCTGGCAGGGGGCCGGCGGGGAGCTGTTTTTT

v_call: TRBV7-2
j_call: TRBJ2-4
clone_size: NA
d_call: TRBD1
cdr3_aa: CASSLGQGALENIQYF
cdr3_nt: TGTGCCAGCAGCTTAGGGCAGGGGGCGTTGGAAAACATTCAGTACTTC

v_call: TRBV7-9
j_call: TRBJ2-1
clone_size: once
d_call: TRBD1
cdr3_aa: CASSLDRGRDEQFF
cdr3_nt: TGTGCCAGCAGCCTAGACAGGGGGCGCGATGAGCAGTTCTTC

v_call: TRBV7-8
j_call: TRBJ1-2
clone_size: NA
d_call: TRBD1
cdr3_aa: CASSLARGQLYGYTF
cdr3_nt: TGTGCCAGCAGCTTAGCTAGGGGACAGCTCTATGGCTACACCTTC

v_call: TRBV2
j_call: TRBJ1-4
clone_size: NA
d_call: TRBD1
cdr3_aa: CASRGTTGANEKLFF
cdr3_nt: TGTGCCAGCCGCGGTACGACAGGGGCTAATGAAAAACTGTTTTTT

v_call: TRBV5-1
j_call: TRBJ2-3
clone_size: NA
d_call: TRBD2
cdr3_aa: CASSPSLAGGPSDTQYF
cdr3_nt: TGCGCCAGCAGCCCCAGTCTAGCGGGGGGGCCTTCAGATACGCAGTATTTT

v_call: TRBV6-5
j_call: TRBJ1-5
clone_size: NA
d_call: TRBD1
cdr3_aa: CASSYSGTGGDQPQHF
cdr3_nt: TGTGCCAGCAGTTACTCCGGGACAGGGGGCGATCAGCCCCAGCATTTT

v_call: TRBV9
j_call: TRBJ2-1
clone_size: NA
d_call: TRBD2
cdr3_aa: CASSSSGGLALYNEQFF
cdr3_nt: TGTGCCAGCAGCTCCTCCGGGGGACTAGCGTTATACAATGAGCAGTTCTTC

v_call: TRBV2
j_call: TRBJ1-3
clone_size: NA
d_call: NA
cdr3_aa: CASLRRQLSGNTIYF
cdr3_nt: TGTGCCAGCCTTCGACGACAGCTCTCTGGAAACACCATATATTTT

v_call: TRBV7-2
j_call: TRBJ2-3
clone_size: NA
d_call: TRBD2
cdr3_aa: CASSLVPGLAGEGDTQYF
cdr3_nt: TGTGCCAGCAGCTTAGTGCCGGGACTAGCGGGAGAGGGGGATACGCAGTATTTT

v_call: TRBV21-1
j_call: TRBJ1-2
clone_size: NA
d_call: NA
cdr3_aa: CASSKVRDRVINCYGYTF
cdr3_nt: TGTGCCAGCAGCAAAGTAAGGGACAGGGTTATAAATTGCTATGGCTACACCTTC

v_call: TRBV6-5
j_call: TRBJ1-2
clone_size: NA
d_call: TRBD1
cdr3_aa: CASSYGYRGNYGYTF
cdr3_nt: TGTGCCAGCAGTTACGGCTACAGGGGAAACTATGGCTACACCTTC

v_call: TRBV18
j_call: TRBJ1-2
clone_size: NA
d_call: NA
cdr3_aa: CASSPNTDTGNYGYTF
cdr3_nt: TGTGCCAGCTCACCTAACACGGATACAGGAAACTATGGCTACACCTTC

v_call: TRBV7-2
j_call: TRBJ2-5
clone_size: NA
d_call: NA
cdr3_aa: CASSRFGQGGAKTQYF
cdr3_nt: TGTGCCAGCAGCCGCTTTGGGCAGGGGGGAGCGAAGACCCAGTACTTC

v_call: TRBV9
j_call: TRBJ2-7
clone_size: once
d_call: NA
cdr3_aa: CASSPRGGADYEQYF
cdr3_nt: TGTGCCAGCAGCCCCCGTGGGGGGGCGGACTACGAGCAGTACTTC

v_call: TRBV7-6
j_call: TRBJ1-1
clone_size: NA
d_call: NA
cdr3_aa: CASSLGPYRVGPNTEAFF
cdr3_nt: TGTGCCAGCAGCTTAGGGCCGTACAGGGTTGGCCCGAACACTGAAGCTTTCTTT

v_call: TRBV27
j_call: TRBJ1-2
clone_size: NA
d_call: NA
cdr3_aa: CASSLYPPTSGLYGYTF
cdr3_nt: TGTGCCAGCAGTTTATATCCTCCGACGAGCGGCCTCTATGGCTACACCTTC

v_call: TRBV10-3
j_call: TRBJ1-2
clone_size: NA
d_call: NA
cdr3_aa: CAISDWSGGFRGSGYTF
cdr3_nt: TGTGCCATCAGTGATTGGTCTGGGGGTTTTCGGGGGTCTGGCTACACCTTC

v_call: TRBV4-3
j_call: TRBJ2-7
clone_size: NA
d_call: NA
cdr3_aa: CASSQVGGQSFYEQYF
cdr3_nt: TGCGCCAGCAGCCAAGTAGGCGGACAGTCTTTCTACGAGCAGTACTTC

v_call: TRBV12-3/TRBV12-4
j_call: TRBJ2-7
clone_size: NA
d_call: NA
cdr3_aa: CASSSGDYEQYF
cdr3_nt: TGTGCCAGCAGCTCCGGGGACTACGAGCAGTACTTC

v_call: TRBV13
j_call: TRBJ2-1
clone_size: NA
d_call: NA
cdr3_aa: CASSPNSGEQFF
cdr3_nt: TGTGCCAGCAGCCCGAACTCTGGTGAGCAGTTCTTC

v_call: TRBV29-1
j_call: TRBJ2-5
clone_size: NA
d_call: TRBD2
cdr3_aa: CSVEGGLAQETQYF
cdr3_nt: TGCAGCGTTGAAGGGGGACTAGCCCAAGAGACCCAGTACTTC

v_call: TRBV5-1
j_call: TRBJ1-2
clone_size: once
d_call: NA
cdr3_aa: CASSLEPAAIVGGYTF
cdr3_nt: TGCGCCAGCAGCTTGGAGCCAGCGGCAATAGTGGGGGGCTACACCTTC

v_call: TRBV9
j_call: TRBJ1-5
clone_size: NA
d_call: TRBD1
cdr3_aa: CASSPGTGRGSNQPQHF
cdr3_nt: TGTGCCAGCAGCCCAGGGACAGGGAGGGGAAGCAATCAGCCCCAGCATTTT

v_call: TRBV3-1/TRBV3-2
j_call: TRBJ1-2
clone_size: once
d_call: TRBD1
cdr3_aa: CASSHTGTGIYGYTF
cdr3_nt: TGTGCCAGCAGCCACACCGGGACAGGGATCTATGGCTACACCTTC

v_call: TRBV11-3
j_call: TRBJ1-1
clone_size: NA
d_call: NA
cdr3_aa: CASSLDPGTSNTEAFF
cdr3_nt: TGTGCCAGCAGCTTAGACCCCGGGACATCGAACACTGAAGCTTTCTTT

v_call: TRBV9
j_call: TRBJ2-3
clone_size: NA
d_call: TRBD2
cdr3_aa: CASSDGLADTDTQYF
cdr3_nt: TGTGCCAGCAGCGACGGACTAGCGGACACAGATACGCAGTATTTT

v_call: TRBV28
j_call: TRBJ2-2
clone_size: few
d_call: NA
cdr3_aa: CASSLIGQPNTGELFF
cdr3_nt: TGTGCCAGCAGTTTAATCGGACAGCCGAACACCGGGGAGCTGTTTTTT

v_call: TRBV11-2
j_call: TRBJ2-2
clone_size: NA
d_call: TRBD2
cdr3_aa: CASSLVGTRVAGESGELFF
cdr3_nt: TGTGCCAGCAGCTTAGTCGGGACTCGGGTAGCGGGAGAGTCCGGGGAGCTGTTTTTT

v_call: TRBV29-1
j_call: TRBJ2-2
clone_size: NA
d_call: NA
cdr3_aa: CSVEDPGRELFF
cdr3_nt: TGCAGCGTTGAAGATCCAGGAAGGGAGCTGTTTTTT

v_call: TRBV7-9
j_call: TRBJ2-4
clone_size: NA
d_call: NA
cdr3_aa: CASSPFVDGNIQYF
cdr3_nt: TGTGCCAGCAGCCCTTTCGTAGATGGAAACATTCAGTACTTC

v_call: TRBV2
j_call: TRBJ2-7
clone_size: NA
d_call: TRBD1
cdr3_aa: CASSQQGLSYEQYF
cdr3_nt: TGTGCCAGCAGTCAACAGGGGCTCTCCTACGAGCAGTACTTC

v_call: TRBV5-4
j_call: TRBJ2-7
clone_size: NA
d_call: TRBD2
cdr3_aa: CASRGGTSGESSSYEQYF
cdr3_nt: TGTGCCAGCAGGGGAGGGACTAGCGGGGAATCAAGCTCCTACGAGCAGTACTTC

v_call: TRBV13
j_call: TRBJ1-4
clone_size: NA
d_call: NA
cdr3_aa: CASSRRTGAPMNEKLFF
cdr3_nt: TGTGCCAGCAGCCGAAGGACGGGAGCCCCGATGAATGAAAAACTGTTTTTT

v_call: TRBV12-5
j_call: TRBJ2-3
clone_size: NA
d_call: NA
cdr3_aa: CASGLTNTDTQYF
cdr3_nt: TGTGCTAGTGGTTTGACTAACACAGATACGCAGTATTTT

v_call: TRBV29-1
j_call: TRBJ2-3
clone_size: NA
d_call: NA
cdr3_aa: CSVEFGRETDTQYF
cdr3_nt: TGCAGCGTTGAGTTTGGCAGGGAAACAGATACGCAGTATTTT

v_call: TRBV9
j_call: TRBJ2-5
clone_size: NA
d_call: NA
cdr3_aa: CASSVARVGQGQETQYF
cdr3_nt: TGTGCCAGCAGCGTAGCACGAGTGGGGCAGGGCCAAGAGACCCAGTACTTC

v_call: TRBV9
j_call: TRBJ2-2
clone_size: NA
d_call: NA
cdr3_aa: CASSVRGGELFF
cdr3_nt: TGTGCCAGCAGCGTCCGGGGCGGGGAGCTGTTTTTT

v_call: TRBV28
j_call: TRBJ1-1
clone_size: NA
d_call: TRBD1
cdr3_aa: CASRGTGGWVNTEAFF
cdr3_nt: TGTGCCAGCCGCGGGACAGGGGGCTGGGTGAACACTGAAGCTTTCTTT

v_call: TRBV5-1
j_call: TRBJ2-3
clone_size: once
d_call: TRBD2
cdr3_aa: CASSLEPGLAGVAQYF
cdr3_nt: TGCGCCAGCAGCTTAGAGCCGGGACTAGCGGGAGTCGCGCAGTATTTT

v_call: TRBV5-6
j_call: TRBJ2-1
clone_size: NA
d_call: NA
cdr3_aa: CASSWVTGFTDEQFF
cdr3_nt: TGTGCCAGCAGCTGGGTTACAGGGTTTACGGATGAGCAGTTCTTC